Listed below are T cell receptor beta chains from one sample, sequenced in a study of CD8 T cells in ankylosing spondylitis. Via MiXCR, TCRdb re-called the 5' RACE reads, giving one row per CDR3 protein. The table shows approximately 150,000 distinct CDR3 sequences, with around 43% occurring only once. The sequenced material came from synovial fluid, either unsorted or a sorted T cell fraction (not recorded which). The receptors stem from a male donor with ankylosing spondylitis. CDR3s include the opening cysteine and the closing phenylalanine or tryptophan. The order of the fields is CDR3 protein, CDR3 DNA, clone size, D gene, V gene, J gene, CDR3 length. The D gene is left open where the match is weak. Size is stated for part of the rows, as once, few or many counts, or as a class when the clone is expanded.

CDR3aa: CASSLFPPCEQYF; CDR3nt: TGTGCCAGCAGTTTATTCCCGCCTTGCGAGCAGTACTTC; abundance: .; d_gene: .; v_gene: TRBV12-3/TRBV12-4; j_gene: TRBJ2-7; len: 13
CDR3aa: CASTGQGGTEAFF; CDR3nt: TGTGCCAGCACAGGACAGGGTGGCACTGAAGCTTTCTTT; abundance: .; d_gene: TRBD1; v_gene: TRBV12-3/TRBV12-4; j_gene: TRBJ1-1; len: 13
CDR3aa: CASTGTGYSNQPQHF; CDR3nt: TGCGCCAGCACCGGCACAGGGTATAGCAATCAGCCCCAGCATTTT; abundance: few; d_gene: .; v_gene: TRBV5-1; j_gene: TRBJ1-5; len: 15
CDR3aa: CAITRDGGVQETQYF; CDR3nt: TGTGCCATCACGCGGGACGGAGGGGTCCAAGAGACCCAGTACTTC; abundance: .; d_gene: .; v_gene: TRBV10-3; j_gene: TRBJ2-5; len: 15
CDR3aa: CASSQAPLGAYNEQFF; CDR3nt: TGCGCCAGCAGCCAAGCCCCACTAGGAGCCTACAATGAGCAGTTCTTC; abundance: .; d_gene: .; v_gene: TRBV4-3; j_gene: TRBJ2-1; len: 16
CDR3aa: CASSLRPNTEAFF; CDR3nt: TGCGCCAGCAGCCTTCGGCCTAACACTGAAGCTTTCTTT; abundance: .; d_gene: .; v_gene: TRBV4-1; j_gene: TRBJ1-1; len: 13
CDR3aa: CSARVPGWETEAFF; CDR3nt: TGCAGTGCTAGAGTTCCGGGGTGGGAGACTGAAGCTTTCTTT; abundance: .; d_gene: .; v_gene: TRBV20-1; j_gene: TRBJ1-1; len: 14
CDR3aa: CASSLGPRIWRANEQFF; CDR3nt: TGTGCCAGCAGCTTAGGTCCCCGGATCTGGCGGGCCAATGAGCAGTTCTTC; abundance: few; d_gene: .; v_gene: TRBV7-2; j_gene: TRBJ2-1; len: 17
CDR3aa: CASSNLADPYQETQYF; CDR3nt: TGTGCCAGCAGTAATTTAGCGGACCCGTACCAAGAGACCCAGTACTTC; abundance: .; d_gene: .; v_gene: TRBV6-2/TRBV6-3; j_gene: TRBJ2-5; len: 16
CDR3aa: CASSFPGGDTGELFF; CDR3nt: TGTGCCAGCAGCTTTCCCGGGGGGGACACCGGGGAGCTGTTTTTT; abundance: .; d_gene: TRBD2; v_gene: TRBV7-6; j_gene: TRBJ2-2; len: 15
CDR3aa: CASSLYLSSTDTQYF; CDR3nt: TGTGCCAGCAGTTTATACTTATCTAGCACAGATACGCAGTATTTT; abundance: .; d_gene: .; v_gene: TRBV12-3/TRBV12-4; j_gene: TRBJ2-3; len: 15
CDR3aa: CASSSLTGEFF; CDR3nt: TGTGCCAGCAGCTCTCTGACAGGGGAATTCTTC; abundance: .; d_gene: TRBD1; v_gene: TRBV11-3; j_gene: TRBJ2-1; len: 11
CDR3aa: CAISGGTDQETQYF; CDR3nt: TGTGCCATCAGCGGAGGGACAGATCAAGAGACCCAGTACTTC; abundance: .; d_gene: .; v_gene: TRBV10-3; j_gene: TRBJ2-5; len: 14
CDR3aa: CAWSGTGELAGANVLTF; CDR3nt: TGTGCCTGGAGTGGGACAGGGGAGTTGGCTGGGGCCAACGTCCTGACTTTC; abundance: few; d_gene: TRBD1; v_gene: TRBV30; j_gene: TRBJ2-6; len: 17
CDR3aa: CASSLGFAYNEQFF; CDR3nt: TGTGCCAGCAGTTTGGGATTTGCCTACAATGAGCAGTTCTTC; abundance: few; d_gene: .; v_gene: TRBV27; j_gene: TRBJ2-1; len: 14
CDR3aa: CASITGRLMTDTQYF; CDR3nt: TGTGCCAGCATAACGGGTCGGCTTATGACAGATACGCAGTATTTT; abundance: .; d_gene: .; v_gene: TRBV28; j_gene: TRBJ2-3; len: 15
CDR3aa: CASSRGPGVGKLFF; CDR3nt: TGCGCCAGCAGCCGAGGGCCCGGTGTAGGAAAACTGTTTTTT; abundance: many; d_gene: .; v_gene: TRBV5-1; j_gene: TRBJ1-4; len: 14
CDR3aa: CASAPSGFGKAFF; CDR3nt: TGTGCCAGCGCCCCAAGTGGGTTTGGTAAAGCTTTCTTT; abundance: .; d_gene: .; v_gene: TRBV6-1; j_gene: TRBJ1-1; len: 13
CDR3aa: CASSYLFVQFF; CDR3nt: TGTGCCAGCAGTTACTTGTTCGTGCAGTTCTTC; abundance: few; d_gene: .; v_gene: TRBV6-2/TRBV6-3; j_gene: TRBJ2-1; len: 11
CDR3aa: CASSRRDGATYEQYF; CDR3nt: TGTGCCAGCAGCCGCCGGGACGGAGCTACCTACGAGCAGTACTTC; abundance: .; d_gene: .; v_gene: TRBV3-1; j_gene: TRBJ2-7; len: 15
CDR3aa: CASSPIAGPPETQYF; CDR3nt: TGTGCCAGCAGTCCTATAGCGGGACCGCCGGAGACCCAGTACTTC; abundance: .; d_gene: TRBD2; v_gene: TRBV12-3/TRBV12-4; j_gene: TRBJ2-5; len: 15
CDR3aa: CASSPGLAEYNEQFF; CDR3nt: TGTGCCAGCAGCCCGGGACTAGCGGAATACAATGAGCAGTTCTTC; abundance: many; d_gene: TRBD2; v_gene: TRBV2; j_gene: TRBJ2-1; len: 15
CDR3aa: CASSLRQPSYEQYF; CDR3nt: TGCGCCAGCAGCTTGAGACAGCCAAGCTACGAGCAGTACTTC; abundance: .; d_gene: .; v_gene: TRBV5-1; j_gene: TRBJ2-7; len: 14
CDR3aa: CASSAGANVLTF; CDR3nt: TGCGCCTCCTCGGCTGGGGCCAACGTCCTGACTTTC; abundance: .; d_gene: .; v_gene: TRBV5-1; j_gene: TRBJ2-6; len: 12
CDR3aa: CASSPQRMVETQYF; CDR3nt: TGTGCCAGCAGTCCTCAGAGAATGGTAGAGACCCAGTACTTC; abundance: many; d_gene: .; v_gene: TRBV27; j_gene: TRBJ2-5; len: 14
CDR3aa: CASSVVGGTVAKNIQYF; CDR3nt: TGTGCCAGCAGCGTAGTAGGTGGGACCGTAGCCAAAAACATTCAGTACTTC; abundance: .; d_gene: .; v_gene: TRBV9; j_gene: TRBJ2-4; len: 17
CDR3aa: CASSPTSMAHQPQHF; CDR3nt: TGTGCCAGCAGCCCAACGTCCATGGCCCATCAGCCCCAGCATTTT; abundance: once; d_gene: .; v_gene: TRBV7-2; j_gene: TRBJ1-5; len: 15
CDR3aa: CASSSHPGTRNGQPQHF; CDR3nt: TGTGCCAGCAGTTCCCATCCCGGAACCCGTAACGGGCAGCCCCAGCATTTT; abundance: .; d_gene: .; v_gene: TRBV6-2/TRBV6-3; j_gene: TRBJ1-5; len: 17